The 23 T cell receptor beta chains in this list originate from one sample, sequenced in a study of blood T cells in healthy people across ages. It was with a sample-barcoded 5' primer and a J-beta primer mix that a second PCR of about 6 to 11 cycles was run. MiXCR, run by TCRdb on the 5' RACE reads, gives a single entry per CDR3 protein. The sample consists of over 600,000 distinct CDR3 sequences, around 21% of them appearing once. Sequencing input: blood. These receptor sequences come from a man in his 70s in good health.

The rearrangement joins TRBV6-5 to TRBJ1-2, with D perhaps matching TRBD1 (6 bases). The CDR3 spans 14 residues. V was trimmed by 6 bases and J by 8 bases, leaving 19 bases between them. Per germline, CDR1 MNHEY and CDR2 SVGAGI. The CDR3 loop is CASSFMTGSSGYTF. The CDR3 DNA is TGTGCCAGCAGCTTTATGACAGGCTCTTCGGGCTACACCTTC.

This clonotype was seen only a few times. The chain carries TRBV6-2 or TRBV6-3 and TRBJ2-5; 9 nucleotides line up with TRBD1. The closer fit of TRBJ2-1 to the DNA end suggests the J call may be wrong. This CDR3 is 15 amino acids long. The germline V gene encodes CDR1 MNHEY and CDR2 SVGEGT. The CDR3 is CASKLRDRAFNEQFF. The CDR3 DNA reads TGTGCCAGCAAGCTCCGGGACAGGGCATTTAATGAGCAGTTCTTC.

The chain employs TRBV20-1 and TRBJ2-1; D gene unclear. Germline CDR1 reads DFQATT; CDR2 reads SNEGSKA (reference sequence). The CDR3 length is 11 residues. V was shortened by 6 bases and J by 9 bases, with 12 bases between the two germline ends. For the CDR3, the DNA is TGCAGTGCGGTTACTGGCACTGAGCAGTTCTTC. This codes for CSAVTGTEQFF.

This chain uses TRBV23-1 with TRBJ1-5; D is undetermined. TRBV23-1 is identified as an open reading frame with a role that is uncertain. The CDR3 runs to 14 residues. Trimming took off 3 bases at V and 3 bases at J, with 9 bases between the two ends. The DNA for the CDR3 is TGCGCCAGCAGTCATCGGGTGGACAATCAGCCCCAGCATTTT. Translation: CASSHRVDNQPQHF.

The chain couples TRBV2 to TRBJ2-2, with 8 bases that match TRBD1. Trimming at V came to 5 bases and at J to 6 bases, leaving 2 bases not matched to a gene. Germline V gives CDR1 SNHLY, CDR2 FYNNEI. This CDR3 contains 13 residues. CDR3 residues: CASSRQGPGELFF. The CDR3 DNA reads TGTGCCAGCAGTCGACAGGGGCCCGGGGAGCTGTTTTTT. Variable domain in full (rest from reference TRBV2 and TRBJ2-2): EPEVTQTPSHQVTQMGQEVILRCVPISNHLYFYWYRQILGQKVEFLVSFYNNEISEKSEIFDDQFSVERPDGSNFTLKIRSTKLEDSAMYFCASSRQGPGELFFGEGSRLTVL.

This clonotype was counted only a few times. The J gene is TRBJ2-1, the V gene TRBV29-1; tentative D call: TRBD2 (5 bases). The J call is in doubt because the DNA end fits TRBJ2-7 better. The germline V gene has CDR1 SQVTM and CDR2 ANQGSEA. The CDR3 loop spans 12 amino acids. The CDR3 DNA sequence: TGCAGCGTGGTTGGACTGGCCTACGAGCAGTACTTC. Protein: CSVVGLAYEQYF.

This rearrangement joins TRBV10-2 to TRBJ2-2, with TRBD2 identical over 13 bases. The trim removed 8 bases at V and 5 bases at J, leaving 11 bases unmatched. The germline V gene has CDR1 WSHSY and CDR2 SAAADI. CDR3 length: 17 residues. CDR3 coding DNA: TGCGCCAGCGTCGGGACTAGCGGGAAGTTTTCGACCGGGGAGCTGTTTTTT. Translation gives CASVGTSGKFSTGELFF.

The chain joins TRBV6-1 to TRBJ1-1, with D hard to call. This CDR3 has 13 residues. Deletions cut 6 bases from V and 3 bases from J, with 11 bases between. Germline V gene data show CDR1 as MNHNS and CDR2 as SASEGT. CDR3 coding DNA: TGTGCCAGCAGGCCACGGCGGGACACTGAAGCTTTCTTT. It translates to CASRPRRDTEAFF.

The chain combines TRBV7-2 with TRBJ2-1, with 9 bases identical to TRBD2. Losses at the gene ends were 4 bases for V and 8 bases for J; bases not matched to a gene: 9. The CDR3 extends over 15 amino acids. Looked up from germline, CDR1 is SGHTA and CDR2 is FQGNSA. CDR3 in amino acids: CASSSIAGVPYEQFF. The CDR3 coding sequence is TGTGCCAGCAGCTCAATAGCGGGAGTCCCCTATGAGCAGTTCTTC.

There are a few counts of this clonotype. The chain recombines TRBV6-5 with TRBJ2-5; 14 bases match TRBD2. V lost 4 bases, J lost 11 bases, and 9 bases stayed unmatched. Germline CDR1 MNHEY, CDR2 SVGAGI. This CDR3 comprises 15 residues. The DNA of the CDR3 is TGTGCCAGCAGTTCAGGGACTAGCGGGAGTGTTGAGCAGTACTTC. Translation gives CASSSGTSGSVEQYF.

This clonotype was seen a handful of times. DNA for the CDR3: TGCAGTGCTAGTGGGCTTCCCTACGAGCAGTACTTC. It specifies CSASGLPYEQYF. The chain is built from TRBV20-1 and TRBJ2-7, with D unresolved. There are 12 residues in the CDR3. Deletions cut 3 bases from V and 2 bases from J, with 8 bases between. CDR1 is DFQATT, CDR2 SNEGSKA, per germline (reference sequence).

This clonotype has at least ten counts. V is TRBV20-1 and J is TRBJ2-3; 8 bases align to TRBD2. The CDR3 has 16 amino acids. Looked up from germline, CDR1 is DFQATT and CDR2 is SNEGSKA (reference sequence). The J segment lost 2 bases and the V segment lost 4 bases, leaving 11 bases of the junction unmatched. Here the CDR3 DNA reads TGCAGTGCTACTCCACTCGGGAGGGCCCACACAGATACGCAGTATTTT. Translating it yields CSATPLGRAHTDTQYF.

The chain is built from TRBV2 and TRBJ1-5; D is perhaps TRBD1 (5 bases). The CDR3 has 12 amino acids. Germline V gene data show CDR1 as SNHLY and CDR2 as FYNNEI. Trimming took off 5 bases at V and 12 bases at J, with 14 bases between the two ends. CDR3 sequence reads: CASSPTGLDQHF. DNA for the CDR3: TGTGCCAGCAGTCCCACGGGGCTAGACCAGCATTTT.

This clonotype came up a few times. The chain carries TRBV2 and TRBJ2-5; 8 nucleotides align to TRBD1. Germline V CDR1 and CDR2: SNHLY, FYNNEI. The junction had 7 bases not matched to a gene; V was cut back by 6 bases and J by 4 bases. This CDR3 spans 14 amino acids. The CDR3 DNA follows: TGTGCCAGCAGAGAGACAGGGGCTTCAGAGACCCAGTACTTC. Protein: CASRETGASETQYF.

Ten or more counts support this clonotype. The V and J genes are TRBV6-5 and TRBJ1-6; no definite D call. The CDR3 length is 15 residues. The germline CDR1 and CDR2 sequences are MNHEY and SVGAGI. V was shortened by 2 bases and J by 4 bases, with 9 bases between the two germline ends. CDR3 region: CASSYRQSYNSPLHF. CDR3 DNA sequence: TGTGCCAGCAGTTACCGGCAGTCTTATAATTCACCCCTCCACTTT.

Note on this clonotype: A read error may produce the germline difference seen at one junction end. The chain carries TRBV12-3 or TRBV12-4 and TRBJ1-5; possible D gene TRBD1, 6 bases. The CDR3 runs to 13 residues. In DNA form, the CDR3 reads TGTGCCAGCAGTGTGGAAGCCCGGGGGCCCCACCATTTT. As protein: CASSVEARGPHHF.

This clonotype has only a few counts. The rearrangement uses TRBV18 and TRBJ2-4; 9 nucleotides match TRBD1. The V gene end was trimmed by 5 bases and the J gene end by 3 bases; junction bases not matched to a gene: 5. Per germline, CDR1 KGHSH and CDR2 LQKENI. The CDR3 is 15 residues long. The DNA for the CDR3 is TGTGCCAGCTCATCGGACAGGGGTGGCAAAAACATTCAGTACTTC. Translated: CASSSDRGGKNIQYF.

This clonotype was counted between two and nine times. This chain connects TRBV3-1 to TRBJ2-5; D ambiguous. V gave up 4 bases and J gave up 5 bases, with 11 bases separating them. Looked up from germline, CDR1 is LGHDT and CDR2 is YNNKEL (reference sequence). CDR3 length equals 13 residues. The CDR3 DNA is TGTGCCAGCAGCCCGGTCCTGGGGGAGACCCAGTACTTC. It codes for CASSPVLGETQYF.

This clonotype was observed a single time. J is TRBJ1-4 and V is TRBV7-2; 7 bases map to TRBD1. This CDR3 is 15 amino acids long. CDR1 and CDR2 (germline): SGHTA, FQGNSA. V lost 6 bases to trimming and J lost 0 bases; unmatched junction nucleotides: 4. The CDR3 DNA follows: TGTGCCAGCAGGGGACAGACCTCAACTAATGAAAAACTGTTTTTT. This encodes CASRGQTSTNEKLFF.

This clonotype was detected only a few times. The chain employs TRBV6-5 and TRBJ2-2; no firm D call. This CDR3 region has 14 residues. The V end lost 4 bases, the J end lost 1 base, and 7 bases lay between the germline ends. Germline values: CDR1 MNHEY, CDR2 SVGAGI. CDR3 DNA sequence: TGTGCCAGCAGTTTATGGCAGAACACCGGGGAGCTGTTTTTT. Its protein product is CASSLWQNTGELFF.

In its sample, this clonotype was seen many times. The chain is built from TRBV11-2 and TRBJ2-1, with D uncertain. V gave up 5 bases and J gave up 10 bases, with 15 bases separating them. The CDR3 sequence is 13 residues long. The germline V gene encodes CDR1 SGHAT and CDR2 FQNNGV. In nucleotides, the CDR3 is TGTGCCAGCAGCCCAGGTGGTGCAATCGAGCAGTTCTTC. Translated: CASSPGGAIEQFF.

This clonotype turned up a few times. As DNA, the CDR3 is TGCAGTGCAGAGGGGCGGGGTGTCAAAAACATTCAGTACTTC. Its translation: CSAEGRGVKNIQYF. This chain joins TRBV20-1 and TRBJ2-4, with a weak D call TRBD2 (6 bases). Trimming removed 6 bases at V and 3 bases at J, with 15 bases between. The germline V gene encodes CDR1 DFQATT and CDR2 SNEGSKA (reference sequence). This CDR3 comprises 14 residues.

This clonotype was counted between two and nine times. V is TRBV11-2 and J is TRBJ2-2, with 10 bases fitting TRBD1. CDR3 size: 16 residues. In germline, CDR1 is SGHAT, CDR2 FQNNGV. The ends lost 5 bases at V and 7 bases at J; junction bases unmatched: 10. CDR3 coding DNA: TGTGCCAGCAGCCCTGCGGGACAGGGGTCGGGCGGGGAGCTGTTTTTT. It encodes CASSPAGQGSGGELFF. Full variable domain (missing parts from reference TRBV11-2 and TRBJ2-2): EAGVAQSPRYKIIEKRQSVAFWCNPISGHATLYWYQQILGQGPKLLIQFQNNGVVDDSQLPKDRFSAERLKGVDSTLKIQPAKLEDSAVYLCASSPAGQGSGGELFFGEGSRLTVL.